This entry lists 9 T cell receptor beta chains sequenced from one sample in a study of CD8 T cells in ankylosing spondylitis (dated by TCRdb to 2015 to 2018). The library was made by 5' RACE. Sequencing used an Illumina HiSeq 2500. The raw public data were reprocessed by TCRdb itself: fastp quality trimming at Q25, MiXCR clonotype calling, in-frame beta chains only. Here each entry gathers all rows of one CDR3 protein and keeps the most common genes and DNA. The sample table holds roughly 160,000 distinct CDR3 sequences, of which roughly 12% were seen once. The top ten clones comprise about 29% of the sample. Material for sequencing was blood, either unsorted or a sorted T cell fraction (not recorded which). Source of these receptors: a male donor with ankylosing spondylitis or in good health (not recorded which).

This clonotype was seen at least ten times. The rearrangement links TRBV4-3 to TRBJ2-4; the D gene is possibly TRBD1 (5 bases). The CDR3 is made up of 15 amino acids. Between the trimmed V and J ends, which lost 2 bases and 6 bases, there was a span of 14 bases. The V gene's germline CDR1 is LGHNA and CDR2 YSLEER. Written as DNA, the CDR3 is TGCGCCAGCAGCCAAAGGGGAACAGTGGGAAACATTCAGTACTTC. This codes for CASSQRGTVGNIQYF.

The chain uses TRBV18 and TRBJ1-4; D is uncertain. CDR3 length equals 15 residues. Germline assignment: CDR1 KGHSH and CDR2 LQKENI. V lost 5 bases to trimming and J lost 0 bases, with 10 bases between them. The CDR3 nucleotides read TGTGCCAGCTCATCAGATAGGTCAACTAATGAAAAACTGTTTTTT. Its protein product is CASSSDRSTNEKLFF.

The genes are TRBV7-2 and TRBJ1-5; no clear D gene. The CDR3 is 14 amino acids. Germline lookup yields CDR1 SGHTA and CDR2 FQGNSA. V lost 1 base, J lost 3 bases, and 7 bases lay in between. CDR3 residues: CASSLGVVNQPQHF. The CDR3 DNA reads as TGTGCCAGCAGCTTAGGAGTGGTCAATCAGCCCCAGCATTTT. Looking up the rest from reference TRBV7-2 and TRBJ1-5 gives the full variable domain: GAGVSQSPSNKVTEKGKDVELRCDPISGHTALYWYRQSLGQGLEFLIYFQGNSAPDKSGLPSDRFSAERTGGSVSTLTIQRTQQEDSAVYLCASSLGVVNQPQHFGDGTRLSIL.

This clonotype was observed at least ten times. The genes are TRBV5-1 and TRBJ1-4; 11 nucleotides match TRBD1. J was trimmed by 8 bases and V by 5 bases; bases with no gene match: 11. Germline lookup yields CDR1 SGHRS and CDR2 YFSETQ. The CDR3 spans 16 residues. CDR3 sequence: CASRRTGGAVREKLFF. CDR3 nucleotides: TGCGCCAGCAGAAGGACAGGGGGCGCCGTAAGAGAAAAACTGTTTTTT.

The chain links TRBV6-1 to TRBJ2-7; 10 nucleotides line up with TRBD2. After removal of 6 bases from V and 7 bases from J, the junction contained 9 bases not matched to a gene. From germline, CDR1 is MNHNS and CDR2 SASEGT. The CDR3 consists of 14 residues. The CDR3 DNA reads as TGTGCCAGCAGCCAGGGACTAGCGAGGGGGGAGCAGTACTTC. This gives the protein CASSQGLARGEQYF.

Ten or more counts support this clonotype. The CDR3 here is CASSPRSDRTSYNEQFF. The CDR3 nucleotides are TGTGCCAGCAGCCCCAGGTCAGACAGGACCTCCTACAATGAGCAGTTCTTC. The V call is TRBV5-5, the J call TRBJ2-1; tentative D call: TRBD1 (6 bases). Trimming removed 4 bases at V and 0 bases at J, with 17 bases between. This CDR3 has 17 residues. Germline V gene data show CDR1 as SGHKS and CDR2 as YYEKEE (reference sequence).

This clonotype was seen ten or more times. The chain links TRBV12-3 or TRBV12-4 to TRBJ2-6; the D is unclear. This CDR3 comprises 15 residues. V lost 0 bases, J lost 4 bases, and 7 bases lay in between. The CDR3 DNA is TGTGCCAGCAGTTTAGCAGGTGCGGGGGCCAACGTCCTGACTTTC. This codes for CASSLAGAGANVLTF.

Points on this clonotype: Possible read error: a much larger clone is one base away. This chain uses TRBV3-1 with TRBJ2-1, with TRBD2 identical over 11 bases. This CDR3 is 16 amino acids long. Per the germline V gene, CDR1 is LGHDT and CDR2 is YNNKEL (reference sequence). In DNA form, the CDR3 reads TGTGGCAGCAGCCAGGGGACTAGCGGTGTTTTGGGCGAGCAGTTCTTC. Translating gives CGSSQGTSGVLGEQFF.

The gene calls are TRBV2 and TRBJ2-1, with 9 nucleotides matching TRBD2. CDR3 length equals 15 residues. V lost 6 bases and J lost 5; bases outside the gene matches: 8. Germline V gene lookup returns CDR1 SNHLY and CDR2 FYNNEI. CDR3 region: CASRIGLARHNEQFF. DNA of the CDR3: TGTGCCAGCAGGATAGGACTAGCGAGACACAATGAGCAGTTCTTC.